The 26 T cell receptor beta chains below were found in one sample sequenced in a study of Ad26.COV2.S vaccination and SARS-CoV-2 variants. Treatment defined: around 19 received Ad26.COV2.S at low or high dose, single or two shots; roughly five received placebo; per-sample allocation not given. Specimen acquisition occurred on day 63 following the initial vaccine or placebo injection. Method: immunoSEQ multiplex PCR; TCRdb's copy keeps in-frame clones and lacks some. The sample shows about 440,000 clones, around 85% of them seen only once. Sample: peripheral blood, taken in a trial of Ad26.COV2.S vaccine versus placebo. These receptors all come from a person aged 18-65 years who received the Ad26.COV2.S COVID-19 vaccine or a placebo.

V and J are TRBV5-1 and TRBJ1-4; D is unclear. With 8 bases removed from V and 7 bases from J, the gap between germline ends came to 12 bases. There are 12 residues in the CDR3. CDR1 and CDR2 from the germline V gene are SGHRS and YFSETQ. CDR3 DNA: TGCGCCAGTTCGTCACCTGGTGAAAAACTGTTTTTT. This gives the protein CASSSPGEKLFF. The full variable domain, completed using reference TRBV5-1 and TRBJ1-4, is KAGVTQTPRYLIKTRGQQVTLSCSPISGHRSVSWYQQTPGQGLQFLFEYFSETQRNKGNFPGRFSGRQFSNSRSEMNVSTLELGDSALYLCASSSPGEKLFFGSGTQLSVL.

The chain couples TRBV7-2 to TRBJ1-3; D gene ambiguous. The V gene's germline CDR1 is SGHTA and CDR2 FQGNSA. The length of the CDR3 is 15 residues. The ends were cut back, 5 bases at V and 2 bases at J, with 13 bases in the middle. CDR3 in DNA: TGTGCCAGCAGCCCATACTCCCTCCCTGGAAACACCATATATTTT. Residues: CASSPYSLPGNTIYF.

CDR3 DNA: TGTGCCAGCAGCGCGAATCGGGCCTACAATGAGCAGTTCTTC. This gives the protein CASSANRAYNEQFF. The V call is TRBV6-5, the J call TRBJ2-1; D not certain. This CDR3 region has 14 residues. Trimming took 6 bases from V and 2 from J, leaving 11 bases between them. Germline V gene sequence: CDR1 MNHEY, CDR2 SVGAGI.

The chain uses TRBV11-2 and TRBJ1-1; D is uncertain. This CDR3 has 13 amino acids. The germline gives CDR1 SGHAT, CDR2 FQNNGV. The V end lost 1 base, the J end lost 7 bases, and 10 bases lay between the germline ends. This chain's CDR3 is CASSLAGSGEAFF. The CDR3 coding sequence is TGTGCCAGCAGCTTAGCGGGGTCGGGTGAAGCTTTCTTT.

The J gene is TRBJ2-1, the V gene TRBV24-1; 7 bases are a match to TRBD1. CDR1 KGHDR and CDR2 SFDVKD come from the germline V gene. The CDR3 runs 17 residues. The V gene end was trimmed by 4 bases and the J gene end by 8 bases; junction bases not matched to a gene: 16. CDR3 coding DNA: TGTGCCACCAGTGACCCCAAGGTGACAGGGAACGGGGATGAGCAGTTCTTC. Protein: CATSDPKVTGNGDEQFF.

The chain has TRBV6-2 or TRBV6-3 and TRBJ2-4; D may be TRBD1 (5 bases). From germline, CDR1 is MNHEY and CDR2 SVGEGT. The CDR3 covers 14 residues. Trimming removed 2 bases from V and 1 base from J, with 6 bases in between. The CDR3 is CASSYRGAKNIQYF. The CDR3 bases are TGTGCCAGCAGTTACAGGGGTGCCAAAAACATTCAGTACTTC.

The chain couples TRBV27 to TRBJ2-1, with 12 bases fitting TRBD2. The CDR3 runs 13 residues. Trimming took 6 bases from V and 8 from J; bases not matched to a gene: 2. Per germline, CDR1 MNHEY and CDR2 SMNVEV (reference sequence). The CDR3 protein is CASRTSGRDEQFF. The CDR3 DNA is TGTGCCAGCAGGACTAGCGGGAGAGATGAGCAGTTCTTC.

The chain carries TRBV1 and TRBJ2-3; TRBD2 is the table's D call, not checked against the DNA. TRBV1 is assigned pseudogene status. The CDR3 length is 18 residues. The CDR3, as DNA: TGCACCAGCAGCCAAGATCGGGTGTTAGCGGGAGGATCAGATACGCAGTATTTT. This translates into CTSSQDRVLAGGSDTQYF.

This chain joins TRBV9 and TRBJ2-1; possibly TRBD2 for D (5 bases). Germline values: CDR1 SGDLS, CDR2 YYNGEE. The CDR3 totals 15 residues. V lost 2 bases and J lost 2, with 11 bases in between. CDR3 sequence: CASSVGNNPYNEQFF. DNA of the CDR3: TGTGCCAGCAGCGTCGGGAACAACCCCTACAATGAGCAGTTCTTC.

The chain recombines TRBV2 with TRBJ2-3; TRBD2 agrees at 7 bases. The CDR3 has 17 residues. Trimming cost V 3 bases and J 2 bases; bases outside gene matches: 11. CDR1 is SNHLY, CDR2 FYNNEI, per germline. Written as DNA, the CDR3 is TGTGCCAGCAGTGATTTCCGGCTAGCGGCCTTCACAGATACGCAGTATTTT. Translation gives CASSDFRLAAFTDTQYF.

For the CDR3, the DNA is TGTGCCAGCAGTTACTCCTTCTTCGGACAGGGGAATGAGCAGTTCTTC. It translates to CASSYSFFGQGNEQFF. V gene TRBV6-2 or TRBV6-3 combines with J gene TRBJ2-1; 9 bases map to TRBD1. The germline V gene encodes CDR1 MNHEY and CDR2 SVGEGT. The ends lost 0 bases at V and 7 bases at J; junction bases unmatched: 7. The CDR3 runs to 16 residues.

This chain links TRBV5-6 with TRBJ2-7; D remains unclear. V dropped 3 bases and J dropped 7 bases, with 20 bases sitting between them. Looked up from germline, CDR1 is SGHDT and CDR2 is YYEEEE. The CDR3 sequence is 15 residues long. CDR3 in DNA: TGTGCCAGCAGCTCGGCGGTCAAGGTCTTAGGGGAGCAGTACTTC. Protein: CASSSAVKVLGEQYF.

This clone showed up just once. CDR3 nucleotides: TGTGCCAGCAGTACACAACGTATGGAGACCCAGTACTTC. Translation: CASSTQRMETQYF. V is TRBV6-2 or TRBV6-3 and J is TRBJ2-5, with D uncertain. Trimming took 5 bases from V and 5 from J, leaving 12 bases between them. Germline CDR1 MNHEY, CDR2 SVGEGT. CDR3 length equals 13 residues.

The chain combines TRBV5-1 with TRBJ2-7; 8 bases line up with TRBD2. The germline V gene has CDR1 SGHRS and CDR2 YFSETQ. The junction had 14 bases not matched to a gene; V was cut back by 4 bases and J by 5 bases. The CDR3 is 16 amino acids. The CDR3 nucleotides are TGCGCCAGCAGCCCGGATAGCGGGAAGAAGATGAACGAGCAGTACTTC. Protein: CASSPDSGKKMNEQYF.

The chain joins TRBV27 to TRBJ2-7; 10 positions agree with TRBD1. With 3 bases clipped from V and 5 bases from J, the junction kept 16 bases outside the gene matches. CDR3 length equals 18 residues. Germline V CDR1 and CDR2: MNHEY, SMNVEV (reference sequence). CDR3 sequence: CASSFQGLRHGTGDEQYF. DNA for the CDR3: TGTGCCAGCAGTTTTCAAGGCTTAAGGCATGGGACAGGGGACGAGCAGTACTTC.

The chain uses TRBV28 and TRBJ1-1, with no clear D. CDR1 and CDR2 from the germline V gene are MDHEN and SYDVKM. Trimming removed 1 base from V and 1 base from J, with 7 bases in between. The CDR3 has 14 amino acids. CDR3 DNA sequence: TGTGCCAGCAGTTTATTAGCGGGGAACACTGAAGCTTTCTTT. It translates to CASSLLAGNTEAFF.

The genes are TRBV5-5 and TRBJ1-1; D not resolved. The CDR3 runs 13 residues. V was cut by 1 base and J by 6 bases, with 10 bases left in between. Germline lookup yields CDR1 SGHKS and CDR2 YYEKEE (reference sequence). This CDR3 is CASSLPREAEAFF. In DNA, the CDR3 is TGTGCCAGCAGCTTGCCTCGAGAGGCTGAAGCTTTCTTT.

This chain links TRBV27 with TRBJ2-6; D is ambiguous. Germline CDR1 MNHEY, CDR2 SMNVEV (reference sequence). This CDR3 is 14 amino acids long. Deletions cut 6 bases from V and 0 bases from J, with 6 bases between. The CDR3 sequence: CASSAISGANVLTF. The CDR3, as DNA: TGTGCCAGCAGCGCCATCTCTGGGGCCAACGTCCTGACTTTC.

The V gene is TRBV24-1, the J gene TRBJ2-2; 8 positions match TRBD2. Germline lookup yields CDR1 KGHDR and CDR2 SFDVKD. The CDR3 runs to 14 residues. V lost 6 bases and J lost 2; bases outside the gene matches: 1. CDR3 sequence reads: CATSRTSNTGELFF. The CDR3 DNA reads as TGTGCCACCAGTCGGACTAGCAACACCGGGGAGCTGTTTTTT.

The chain employs TRBV6-4 and TRBJ2-3; the D is unclear. The V end was cut by 0 bases, the J end by 2 bases, with 6 bases between. Germline V gives CDR1 MRHNA, CDR2 SNTAGT. This CDR3 region has 14 residues. CDR3 coding DNA: TGTGCCAGCAGTGACTCATCCCACACAGATACGCAGTATTTT. Its protein is CASSDSSHTDTQYF.

This clone was detected a few times. J is TRBJ2-7 and V is TRBV30, with a weak D call TRBD1 (6 bases). V lost 1 base to trimming and J lost 7 bases, with 11 bases between them. Germline V gene data show CDR1 as GTSNPN and CDR2 as SVGIG (reference sequence). The CDR3 has 12 amino acids. CDR3 coding DNA: TGTGCCTGGAGTGGGGACACAGCTGAGCAGTACTTC. It translates to CAWSGDTAEQYF.

This sequence joins TRBV4-1 and TRBJ2-3; D is undetermined. The CDR3 consists of 14 residues. Germline V gene data show CDR1 as MGHRA and CDR2 as YSYEKL. V was cut by 4 bases and J by 2 bases, with 10 bases left in between. Here the CDR3 reads CASSLAAPTDTQYF. The CDR3 DNA reads as TGCGCCAGCAGCCTCGCGGCACCCACAGATACGCAGTATTTT.

The chain links TRBV5-1 to TRBJ1-1; D may be TRBD1 (5 bases). There are 14 residues in the CDR3. Germline V gene sequence: CDR1 SGHRS, CDR2 YFSETQ. Trimming stripped 0 bases from V and 3 bases from J, with 9 bases between. The CDR3 region has the DNA TGCGCCAGCAGCTTGGGAGGGGCGGACACTGAAGCTTTCTTT. The encoded protein is CASSLGGADTEAFF.

With respect to this clone: One base away lies a much larger clone, so this may be a sequencing read error. CDR3 bases: TGTGCCAGCAGCGTAGAGAACACCGGGGAGCTGTTTTTT. It encodes CASSVENTGELFF. The chain uses TRBV4-2 and TRBJ2-2, with D hard to call. The germline V gene encodes CDR1 LGHNA and CDR2 YNFKEQ. The CDR3 extends over 13 amino acids. Trimming took 5 bases from V and 1 from J, leaving 5 bases between them.

V is TRBV19 and J is TRBJ2-3, with D possibly TRBD2 on 6 matching bases. The CDR3 runs 14 residues. From germline, CDR1 is LNHDA and CDR2 SQIVND (reference sequence). V lost 7 bases, J lost 3 bases, and 14 bases lay in between. The DNA of the CDR3 is TGTGCCAGTACCGCTAGCGCAGGGACAGATACGCAGTATTTT. This gives the protein CASTASAGTDTQYF.

This clone showed up just once. The gene calls are TRBV19 and TRBJ1-2; D is possibly TRBD1 (6 bases). The CDR3 runs 14 residues. V was pared by 7 bases and J by 0 bases, with 12 bases between. Germline V gene lookup returns CDR1 LNHDA and CDR2 SQIVND (reference sequence). The CDR3 region is CASTPGQTNYGYTF. CDR3 bases: TGTGCCAGTACTCCAGGACAGACTAACTATGGCTACACCTTC.